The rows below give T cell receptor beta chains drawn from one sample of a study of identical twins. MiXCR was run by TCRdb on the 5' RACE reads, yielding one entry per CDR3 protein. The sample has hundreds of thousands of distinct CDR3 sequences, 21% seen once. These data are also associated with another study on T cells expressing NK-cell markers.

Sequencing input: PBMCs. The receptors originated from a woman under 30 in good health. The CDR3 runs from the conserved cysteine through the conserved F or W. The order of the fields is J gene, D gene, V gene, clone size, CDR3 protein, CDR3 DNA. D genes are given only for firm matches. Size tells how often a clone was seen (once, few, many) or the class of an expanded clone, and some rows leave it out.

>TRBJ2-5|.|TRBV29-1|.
CSVRLDQETQYF
TGCAGCGTCCGACTAGACCAAGAGACCCAGTACTTC
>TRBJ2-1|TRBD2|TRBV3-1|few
CASSQRTSFPPHEQFF
TGTGCCAGCAGCCAAAGGACTAGTTTCCCCCCTCATGAGCAGTTCTTC
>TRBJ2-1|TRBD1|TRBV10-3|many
CAIRTLTGQGYNEQFF
TGTGCCATCAGAACTTTAACGGGACAGGGCTACAATGAGCAGTTCTTC
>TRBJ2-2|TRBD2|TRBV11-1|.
CASSSLSGSDYRGGELFF
TGTGCCAGCAGCTCCCTTAGCGGGAGTGATTATCGTGGCGGGGAGCTGTTTTTT
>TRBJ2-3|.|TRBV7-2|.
CASSFGSPRGDTQYF
TGTGCCAGCAGCTTCGGGTCGCCTCGGGGAGATACGCAGTATTTT
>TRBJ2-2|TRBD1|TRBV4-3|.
CASSQAGGTLPGELFF
TGCGCCAGCAGCCAAGCAGGGGGCACTTTGCCCGGGGAGCTGTTTTTT
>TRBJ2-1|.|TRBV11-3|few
CASSARTHNEQFF
TGTGCCAGCAGCGCCCGGACCCACAATGAGCAGTTCTTC
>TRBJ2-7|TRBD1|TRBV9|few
CASSPRTGGARERSYEQYF
TGTGCCAGCAGCCCCCGGACAGGGGGGGCCCGGGAACGCTCCTACGAGCAGTACTTC
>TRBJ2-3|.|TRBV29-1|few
CSVGGRAVDTQYF
TGCAGCGTTGGGGGCAGGGCCGTAGATACGCAGTATTTT
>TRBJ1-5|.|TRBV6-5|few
CASILGQRNQPQHF
TGTGCCAGCATTCTCGGACAGAGAAATCAGCCCCAGCATTTT
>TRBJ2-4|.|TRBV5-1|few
CASSEAKNIQYF
TGCGCCAGCAGCGAGGCCAAAAACATTCAGTACTTC
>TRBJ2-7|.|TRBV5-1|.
CASSLQPSTDEQYF
TGCGCCAGCAGCCTACAGCCCTCTACGGACGAGCAGTACTTC
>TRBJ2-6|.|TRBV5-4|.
CASSLDNSGANVLTF
TGTGCCAGCAGCTTGGACAACTCTGGGGCCAACGTCCTGACTTTC
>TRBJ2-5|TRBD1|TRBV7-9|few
CASSLDGTGERTQYF
TGTGCCAGCAGCTTAGACGGGACAGGAGAGCGAACCCAGTACTTC
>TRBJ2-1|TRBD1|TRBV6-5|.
CASSYTPTGYAYNEQFF
TGTGCCAGCAGTTACACCCCGACAGGGTATGCCTACAATGAGCAGTTCTTC
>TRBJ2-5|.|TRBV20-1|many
CSAAETRGEETQYF
TGCAGTGCAGCCGAGACTAGAGGGGAAGAGACCCAGTACTTC
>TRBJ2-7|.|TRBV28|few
CASSLRTEGYYEQYF
TGTGCCAGCAGCTTGAGGACGGAGGGGTACTACGAGCAGTACTTC
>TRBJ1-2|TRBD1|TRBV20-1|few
CSARQGQGEKGYTF
TGCAGTGCTAGACAGGGACAGGGCGAAAAAGGCTACACCTTC
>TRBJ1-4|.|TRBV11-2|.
CASSTITGFYEKLFF
TGTGCCAGCAGCACGATTACAGGGTTTTATGAAAAACTGTTTTTT
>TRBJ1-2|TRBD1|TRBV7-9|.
CASSSTGQGGNYGYTF
TGTGCCAGCAGCTCTACGGGACAGGGAGGGAACTATGGCTACACCTTC
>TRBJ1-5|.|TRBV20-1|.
CSASLSGDGNQPQHF
TGCAGTGCTAGTCTATCGGGGGACGGCAATCAGCCCCAGCATTTT
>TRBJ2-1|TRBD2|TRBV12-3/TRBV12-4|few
CASSSDLAGTRNNEQFF
TGTGCCAGCAGTTCGGATCTAGCGGGAACACGAAACAATGAGCAGTTCTTC
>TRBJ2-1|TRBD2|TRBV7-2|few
CASSLTSGRYEQFF
TGTGCCAGCAGCTTAACTAGCGGGCGGTATGAGCAGTTCTTC
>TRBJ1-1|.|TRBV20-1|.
CSASWVNTEAFF
TGCAGTGCTAGTTGGGTGAACACTGAAGCTTTCTTT
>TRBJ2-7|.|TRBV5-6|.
CASSFVGPYEQYF
TGTGCCAGCAGCTTTGTGGGTCCCTACGAGCAGTACTTC
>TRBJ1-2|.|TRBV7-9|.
CASSSGIHYGYTF
TGTGCCAGCAGCTCTGGGATTCACTATGGCTACACCTTC
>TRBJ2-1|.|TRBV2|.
CASSGGLQRDEQFF
TGTGCCAGCAGTGGCGGACTCCAAAGGGATGAGCAGTTCTTC